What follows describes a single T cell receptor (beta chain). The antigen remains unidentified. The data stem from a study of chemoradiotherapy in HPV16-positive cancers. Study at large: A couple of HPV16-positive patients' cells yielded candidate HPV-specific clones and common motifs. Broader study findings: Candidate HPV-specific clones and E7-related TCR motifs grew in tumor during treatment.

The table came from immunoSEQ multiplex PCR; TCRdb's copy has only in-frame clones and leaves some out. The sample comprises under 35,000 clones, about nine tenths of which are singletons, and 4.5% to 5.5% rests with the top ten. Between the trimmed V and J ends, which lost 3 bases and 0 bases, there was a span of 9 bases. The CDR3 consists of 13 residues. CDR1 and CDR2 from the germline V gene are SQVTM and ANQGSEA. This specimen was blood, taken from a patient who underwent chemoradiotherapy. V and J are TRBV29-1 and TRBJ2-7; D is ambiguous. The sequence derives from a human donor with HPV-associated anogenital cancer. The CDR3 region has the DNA TGCAGCGTTGACGACGACTTCTCCTACGAGCAGTACTTC. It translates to CSVDDDFSYEQYF.